A selection of T cell receptor beta chains follows, all from one sample in a study of control samples from healthy donors and cancer patients. Sequencing used immunoSEQ multiplex PCR; TCRdb keeps in-frame clones, though not all of them. The top ten hold 2% to 2.5% of the sample, which has approximately 160,000 clones, around 90% seen once. Sequenced: blood. These receptors originate from a woman aged 40 to 50 in good health. CDR3s include the opening cysteine and the closing phenylalanine or tryptophan. The D gene is left open where the match is weak. The size entry is marked missing in some rows and otherwise reads once, few, many or a size class.

>-|14|TRBV7-2|TRBD1|TRBJ2-7
CASCRGQDSYEQYF
TGTGCCAGCTGCCGGGGACAGGACTCCTACGAGCAGTACTTC
>-|13|TRBV13|TRBD1|TRBJ2-7
CASSRDRAYEQYF
TGTGCCAGCAGCCGGGACAGGGCCTACGAGCAGTACTTC
>-|16|TRBV6-6|TRBD2|TRBJ2-7
CASSSGSGLAGKAQYF
TGTGCCAGCAGTTCGGGATCGGGACTAGCGGGGAAGGCGCAGTACTTC
>-|11|TRBV5-6|-|TRBJ2-5
CASSLDSTQYF
TGTGCCAGCAGCTTAGACAGTACCCAGTACTTC
>-|12|TRBV12-3/TRBV12-4|-|TRBJ2-2
CASGGDTGELFF
TGTGCCAGCGGAGGGGACACCGGGGAGCTGTTTTTT
>once|17|TRBV18|-|TRBJ2-5
CASSPYRTGGNQETQYF
TGTGCCAGCTCACCGTATCGGACAGGAGGGAACCAAGAGACCCAGTACTTC
>-|15|TRBV4-1|-|TRBJ1-1
CASSQAGGVSTEAFF
TGCGCCAGCAGCCAAGCTGGGGGGGTTAGCACTGAAGCTTTCTTT
>-|17|TRBV5-1|-|TRBJ1-1
CASSLDPPTDDPSEAFF
TGCGCCAGCAGCCTGGACCCCCCGACAGACGACCCCTCAGAAGCTTTCTTT
>-|15|TRBV19|-|TRBJ1-2
CASTRGQANAGGYTF
TGTGCCAGTACCAGGGGCCAGGCTAACGCGGGAGGCTACACCTTC
>-|14|TRBV10-2|TRBD1|TRBJ1-1
CASSVAVTGTEAFF
TGCGCCAGCAGTGTGGCCGTGACAGGGACTGAAGCTTTCTTT
>-|14|TRBV5-5|-|TRBJ1-2
CASSLGDPYYGYTF
TGTGCCAGCAGCTTAGGGGACCCATACTATGGCTACACCTTC
>-|14|TRBV9|-|TRBJ2-7
CASSADSTTYEQYF
TGTGCCAGCAGCGCGGACAGCACAACCTACGAGCAGTACTTC
>-|18|TRBV3-1/TRBV3-2|TRBD1|TRBJ1-1
CASSQDVRVRGLYTEAFF
TGTGCCAGCAGCCAAGATGTCCGGGTCAGGGGGCTGTACACTGAAGCTTTCTTT
>-|14|TRBV7-2|-|TRBJ2-7
CASSLAGALGEQYF
TGTGCCAGCAGCTTAGCGGGGGCCCTTGGTGAGCAGTACTTC